This TCR beta chain comes out of a study of blood T cell repertoires in COVID-19. Germline lookup yields CDR1 SEHNR and CDR2 FQNEAQ (reference sequence). Between the trimmed V and J ends, which lost 1 base and 2 bases, there was a span of 12 bases. The CDR3 totals 16 residues. Clones were read by immunoSEQ multiplex PCR, and TCRdb kept only the in-frame ones, dropping some. The sample records roughly 40,000 clones, 90% being singletons. A few counts support this clone. The TCR comes from a man aged 50-60 years with active COVID-19. Sequenced: peripheral blood. The chain has TRBV7-9 and TRBJ1-3, with D possibly TRBD1 on 6 matching bases. As DNA, the CDR3 is TGTGCCAGCAGCTTAGAAGGGACACGACCTGGAAACACCATATATTTT. Translated: CASSLEGTRPGNTIYF.